The 18 T cell receptor beta chains given below trace back to one sample, sequenced in a study of blood T cell repertoires in COVID-19. Repertoires were generated with immunoSEQ multiplex PCR, while TCRdb's copy carries only in-frame clones and drops some. The table lists roughly 350,000 clones, roughly 90% of them singletons. The material sequenced was peripheral blood. Receptor source: a woman aged 70-85 years with COVID-19, enrolled during active disease.

Worth noting for this clone: At the DNA level, this CDR3 is encoded by other sequences in the same sample as well. The chain uses TRBV5-6 and TRBJ1-1; 7 nucleotides match TRBD1. The CDR3 contains 14 residues. Trimming cost V 3 bases and J 2 bases; bases outside gene matches: 4. Germline values: CDR1 SGHDT, CDR2 YYEEEE. The CDR3 here is CASSWTGPNTEAFF. The CDR3 DNA reads as TGTGCCAGCAGCTGGACAGGACCAAACACTGAAGCTTTCTTT. The variable domain in full, completed from reference TRBV5-6 and TRBJ1-1, reads DAGVTQSPTHLIKTRGQQVTLRCSPKSGHDTVSWYQQALGQGPQFIFQYYEEEERQRGNFPDRFSGHQFPNYSSELNVNALLLGDSALYLCASSWTGPNTEAFFGQGTRLTVV.

The gene calls are TRBV9 and TRBJ1-6; TRBD1 matches at 7 bases. There are 16 residues in the CDR3. Germline V CDR1 and CDR2: SGDLS, YYNGEE. The J segment lost 4 bases and the V segment lost 3 bases, leaving 7 bases of the junction unmatched. CDR3 residues: CASSADSGGYNSPLHF. The CDR3 coding sequence is TGTGCCAGCAGCGCGGATTCAGGGGGTTATAATTCACCCCTCCACTTT. The full variable domain, with the rest looked up from reference TRBV9 and TRBJ1-6, is DSGVTQTPKHLITATGQRVTLRCSPRSGDLSVYWYQQSLDQGLQFLIQYYNGEERAKGNILERFSAQQFPDLHSELNLSSLELGDSALYFCASSADSGGYNSPLHFGNGTRLTVT.

V usage is TRBV24-1 and J usage is TRBJ2-4, with D uncertain. V was cut by 3 bases and J by 2 bases, with 13 bases left in between. The CDR3 sequence is 16 residues long. Germline V CDR1 and CDR2: KGHDR, SFDVKD. The CDR3 region has the DNA TGTGCCACCAGTGATAGCGCCTCTCTGTCCAAAAACATTCAGTACTTC. Translating it yields CATSDSASLSKNIQYF.

This clone was seen only once. In nucleotides, the CDR3 is TGTGCCAGCAGCCCGGGGATTCATCAGCCCCAGCATTTT. This encodes CASSPGIHQPQHF. The rearrangement uses TRBV5-4 and TRBJ1-5; D is ambiguous. Germline V gene lookup returns CDR1 SGHNT and CDR2 YYREEE (reference sequence). The germline V and J ends were trimmed by 4 bases and 5 bases, with 10 bases remaining between them. CDR3 length: 13 amino acids.

Worth noting for this clone: Other nucleotide sequences from this sample produce the same CDR3. The chain is built from TRBV4-1 and TRBJ1-1, with unresolved D. The V end lost 1 base, the J end lost 7 bases, and 7 bases lay between the germline ends. CDR1 is MGHRA, CDR2 YSYEKL, per germline. The CDR3 totals 12 residues. The CDR3 bases are TGCGCCAGCAGCCAAGCCGGTCGTGAAGCTTTCTTT. The encoded protein is CASSQAGREAFF.

Only a few counts were recorded for this clone. The chain couples TRBV30 to TRBJ1-2; D is unclear. Germline V gives CDR1 GTSNPN, CDR2 SVGIG (reference sequence). CDR3 size: 11 residues. Trimming left V 2 bases short and J 4 bases short, with 5 bases between. For the CDR3, the DNA is TGTGCCTGGAGTTCTTTCTATGGCTACACCTTC. Its translation is CAWSSFYGYTF.

The rearrangement links TRBV5-1 to TRBJ2-1; the match to TRBD1 covers 9 bases. Germline assignment: CDR1 SGHRS and CDR2 YFSETQ. The V gene end was trimmed by 9 bases and the J gene end by 6 bases; junction bases not matched to a gene: 4. The CDR3 covers 12 residues. The chain's CDR3 is CATGTGSNEQFF. The DNA for the CDR3 is TGCGCCACCGGGACAGGGAGCAATGAGCAGTTCTTC.

The chain carries TRBV7-2 and TRBJ2-5; TRBD1 aligns across 7 bases. The trim removed 5 bases at V and 2 bases at J, leaving 8 bases unmatched. The germline CDR1 and CDR2 sequences are SGHTA and FQGNSA. The CDR3 totals 15 residues. This CDR3 is CASSLVGTDQETQYF. The CDR3 DNA is TGTGCCAGCAGCCTAGTGGGGACAGATCAAGAGACCCAGTACTTC.

The CDR3 DNA reads as TGTGCCAGCAGTGTACAGGGGCATGGCTACACCTTC. Translating it yields CASSVQGHGYTF. The chain links TRBV2 to TRBJ1-2, with 7 bases fitting TRBD1. CDR3 length: 12 residues. V trimming: 4 bases; J trimming: 6 bases; junction bases outside the gene matches: 2. Per germline, CDR1 SNHLY and CDR2 FYNNEI.

The rearrangement links TRBV19 to TRBJ2-7, with a weak D call TRBD2 (6 bases). This CDR3 comprises 15 residues. Germline CDR1 is LNHDA and CDR2 is SQIVND (reference sequence). The V end lost 5 bases, the J end lost 3 bases, and 17 bases lay between the germline ends. The DNA of the CDR3 is TGTGCCAGTAGTCTTTCCGCGGGGCAACGCTACGAGCAGTACTTC. This translates into CASSLSAGQRYEQYF.

The chain couples TRBV4-3 to TRBJ2-5; tentatively, D is TRBD1 (7 bases). The germline V and J ends were trimmed by 1 base and 2 bases, with 14 bases remaining between them. CDR1 and CDR2 from the germline V gene are LGHNA and YSLEER. This CDR3 has 16 residues. DNA for the CDR3: TGCGCCAGCAGCCAAGCTCGCGGGACAGCTCAAGAGACCCAGTACTTC. Protein: CASSQARGTAQETQYF.

The V and J genes are TRBV20-1 and TRBJ2-7; TRBD1 matches 7 bases. The CDR3 is made up of 15 amino acids. Germline V CDR1 and CDR2: DFQATT, SNEGSKA (reference sequence). The trim removed 3 bases at V and 3 bases at J, leaving 11 bases unmatched. As DNA, the CDR3 is TGCAGTGCTAGTGACCCCCGGACAGGACTCTACGAGCAGTACTTC. Its protein is CSASDPRTGLYEQYF.

This clone has more than one count but fewer than ten. The genes are TRBV10-3 and TRBJ1-1; the match to TRBD1 covers 8 bases. Looked up from germline, CDR1 is ENHRY and CDR2 is SYGVKD. J lost 3 bases, V lost 8 bases, and 5 bases had no gene match. This CDR3 spans 13 amino acids. The CDR3 DNA follows: TGTGCCATCTCGGGACAGGTGGACACTGAAGCTTTCTTT. The encoded protein is CAISGQVDTEAFF.

A single count supports this clone. This chain connects TRBV18 to TRBJ2-7; tentative D call: TRBD1 (6 bases). Trimming stripped 6 bases from V and 1 base from J, with 10 bases between. The CDR3 has 13 amino acids. Looked up from germline, CDR1 is KGHSH and CDR2 is LQKENI. The CDR3 loop is CASSQTGSYEQYF. Written as DNA, the CDR3 is TGTGCCAGCTCGCAAACAGGGTCCTACGAGCAGTACTTC.

CDR3 region: CASSLEASGGYEQYF. DNA of the CDR3: TGCGCCAGCAGCTTGGAGGCTAGCGGGGGCTACGAGCAGTACTTC. This rearrangement joins TRBV5-1 to TRBJ2-7, with 10 bases identical to TRBD2. V shed 0 bases and J 3 bases; nucleotides not matched to a gene: 3. This CDR3 has 15 residues. In germline, CDR1 is SGHRS, CDR2 YFSETQ.

The gene calls are TRBV5-5 and TRBJ1-1; 8 bases align to TRBD1. The CDR3 totals 14 residues. V lost 5 bases to trimming and J lost 5 bases; unmatched junction nucleotides: 8. Germline lookup yields CDR1 SGHKS and CDR2 YYEKEE (reference sequence). The CDR3 DNA reads TGTGCCAGCAGGCCAGGGGGCTTGGGAACTGAAGCTTTCTTT. It codes for CASRPGGLGTEAFF.

The rearrangement joins TRBV12-3 or TRBV12-4 to TRBJ1-1; D gene uncertain. This CDR3 is 13 amino acids long. V was cut by 7 bases and J by 2 bases, with 11 bases left in between. CDR3 DNA sequence: TGTGCCAGCACCCTAAGCCCAAACACTGAAGCTTTCTTT. This sequence encodes CASTLSPNTEAFF.

The rearrangement joins TRBV7-2 to TRBJ2-7, with D perhaps TRBD2 (7 bases). V gave up 5 bases and J gave up 0 bases, with 14 bases separating them. The CDR3 spans 15 residues. CDR1 is SGHTA, CDR2 FQGNSA, per germline. CDR3 DNA: TGTGCCAGCAGCCCGTTCGGGGGGCCCTCCTACGAGCAGTACTTC. It translates to CASSPFGGPSYEQYF.